Presented here are 5 T cell receptor beta chains from one specimen sequenced in a study of T cell responses to AZD1222 COVID-19 vaccine. The table came from immunoSEQ multiplex PCR; TCRdb's copy has only in-frame clones and leaves some out. This table has roughly 66,000 clones, roughly 84% appearing once. The material sequenced was peripheral blood, taken on day 0 of AZD1222 vaccination. Source of these receptors: an adult in good health.

This clone came up a few times. The CDR3 protein is CASSLVGGSNQPQHF. CDR3 nucleotide sequence: TGCGCCAGCAGCTTGGTTGGAGGAAGCAATCAGCCCCAGCATTTT. The chain recombines TRBV5-1 with TRBJ1-5; D gene uncertain. This CDR3 has 15 residues. CDR1 and CDR2 (germline): SGHRS, YFSETQ. Deletions cut 0 bases from V and 1 base from J, with 8 bases between.

The chain has TRBV25-1 and TRBJ1-2; D is perhaps TRBD1 (6 bases). V was cut by 3 bases and J by 3 bases, with 14 bases left in between. Looked up from germline, CDR1 is MGHDK and CDR2 is SYGVNS. The CDR3 runs to 15 residues. The CDR3: CASSDGQFQDYGYTF. DNA for the CDR3: TGTGCCAGCAGTGACGGACAGTTTCAAGACTATGGCTACACCTTC.

The chain has TRBV5-6 and TRBJ1-2; 7 positions agree with TRBD1. Unmatched junction bases numbered 4, after V lost 4 bases and J lost 4 bases. The CDR3 extends over 13 amino acids. Looked up from germline, CDR1 is SGHDT and CDR2 is YYEEEE. The CDR3: CASSQQGSYGYTF. The DNA of the CDR3 is TGTGCCAGCAGCCAACAGGGGTCCTATGGCTACACCTTC.

This chain links TRBV27 with TRBJ1-5; TRBD1 might be the D (5 bases). Germline V gene lookup returns CDR1 MNHEY and CDR2 SMNVEV (reference sequence). Trimming removed 6 bases at V and 3 bases at J, with 15 bases between. The CDR3 has 15 residues. This CDR3 is CASRPQGGSNQPQHF. The CDR3 region has the DNA TGTGCCAGCAGACCTCAGGGTGGGTCCAATCAGCCCCAGCATTTT.

This clone was recorded a few times. The chain recombines TRBV14 with TRBJ2-5; TRBD2 might be the D (6 bases). Germline-derived CDR1 and CDR2 are SGHDN and FVKESK. V lost 1 base to trimming and J lost 7 bases, with 7 bases between them. The CDR3 loop spans 12 amino acids. CDR3: CASSQGGGTQYF. The CDR3 DNA sequence: TGTGCCAGCAGCCAAGGGGGAGGGACCCAGTACTTC.